This T cell receptor beta chain comes out of a study of blood T cell repertoires in COVID-19. Background on the study: The United States, Italy and Spain were the sources of the acute and convalescent COVID-19 samples.

CDR1 and CDR2 from the germline V gene are LNHDA and SQIVND (reference sequence). This CDR3 has 14 residues. V was shortened by 9 bases and J by 2 bases, with 14 bases between the two germline ends. Libraries were prepared by immunoSEQ multiplex PCR; TCRdb keeps only in-frame clonotypes and omits some of them. The sample yields about 220,000 clones, approximately 81% seen once. What was sequenced was peripheral blood. The chain has TRBV19 and TRBJ1-5, with D unclear. This clonotype was obtained from a man aged 25 to 40 with active or convalescent COVID-19. For the CDR3, the DNA is TGTGCCAGCAGTCAAAACACCGGCAATCAGCCCCAGCATTTT. It is translated as CASSQNTGNQPQHF.